This TCR beta chain appears in the sequencing data of a study of blood T cell repertoires in COVID-19. The overall study: Donors in the United States, Italy and Spain gave samples during acute or convalescent COVID-19. The cDNA or gDNA used as material had been derived from T cells, B-cell-depleted T cells, or PBMCs.

Per the germline V gene, CDR1 is ENHRY and CDR2 is SYGVKD. The V end lost 3 bases, the J end lost 3 bases, and 9 bases lay between the germline ends. The CDR3 totals 13 residues. In the original analysis: Reference gene primer amplification yielded estimated nucleated cell counts. The assay was immunoSEQ multiplex PCR, and TCRdb's table has in-frame clones only and misses some. V and J calls and clone size come straight from that table; D and trimming were deduced from the DNA. This sample has about 65,000 clones, with 85% to 95% found just once. The chain employs TRBV10-3 and TRBJ2-7; no definite D call. The receptor was derived from a man between 65 and 79 years old with active COVID-19. Sequencing was carried out using peripheral blood. CDR3 sequence: CAISDMPGYEQYF. The CDR3 nucleotides are TGTGCCATCAGTGATATGCCAGGCTACGAGCAGTACTTC.